One and the same sample provided the 32 T cell receptor beta chains below, sequenced in a study of blood T cell repertoires in COVID-19 (dated by TCRdb to 2018 to 2020). Library prep was done by the immunoSEQ multiplex PCR assay. TCRdb stores this immuneACCESS table with in-frame sequences only. Part of the clones is absent; in the studies checked, under half of the shortfall reflects unresolved V genes, and no reason is known for the rest. The sample table holds 150,000 to 200,000 clones, of which roughly three quarters were seen once. About a sixth of the sample lies in the top ten. Sequencing input: PBMCs or T cells enriched from blood (not recorded which). The origin of the receptors is a woman between 50 and 59 years old with acute COVID-19.

This clone was counted a single time. This chain links TRBV9 with TRBJ1-6, with 8 bases aligning to TRBD1. CDR1 is SGDLS and CDR2 is YYNGEE in the germline V gene. This CDR3 contains 16 residues. V lost 3 bases to trimming and J lost 3 bases; unmatched junction nucleotides: 5. CDR3 sequence (DNA): TGTGCCAGCAGCGCGACCGGGACAGGCTATAATTCACCCCTCCACTTT. It specifies CASSATGTGYNSPLHF.

The genes are TRBV6-2 or TRBV6-3 and TRBJ2-1; D gene uncertain. The CDR3 covers 15 residues. Germline assignment: CDR1 MNHEY and CDR2 SVGEGT. Trimming cost V 6 bases and J 6 bases, with 18 bases left between them. Here the CDR3 reads CASSNPWVGFNEQFF. The CDR3 DNA reads as TGTGCCAGCAGCAACCCATGGGTGGGCTTCAATGAGCAGTTCTTC.

The chain is built from TRBV5-4 and TRBJ2-7; the D gene is possibly TRBD2 (5 bases). CDR3 size: 15 residues. Trimming shortened V by 4 bases and J by 6 bases, and 20 bases separated the two germline ends. Per germline, CDR1 SGHNT and CDR2 YYREEE (reference sequence). CDR3 sequence (DNA): TGTGCCAGCAGCCCAACCCCTCATAGCCGGGGCGAGCAGTACGTC. Translating it yields CASSPTPHSRGEQYV.

The V gene is TRBV19, the J gene TRBJ2-4; 8 nucleotides agree with TRBD1. CDR3 size: 15 residues. CDR1 and CDR2 (germline): LNHDA, SQIVND (reference sequence). J gave up 7 bases and V 5 bases, and 10 bases lay outside the gene matches. The CDR3 nucleotides read TGTGCCAGTAGTCCCCGGACAGGGACGGGGAACATTCAGTACTTC. Encoded protein: CASSPRTGTGNIQYF.

The chain joins TRBV11-2 to TRBJ2-2; maybe TRBD2 (6 bases). CDR3 length equals 15 residues. V gave up 1 base and J gave up 3 bases, with 9 bases separating them. From germline, CDR1 is SGHAT and CDR2 FQNNGV. CDR3 nucleotide sequence: TGTGCCAGCAGCTTAGGGAGGGGAGACACCGGGGAGCTGTTTTTT. Amino acid sequence: CASSLGRGDTGELFF.

This rearrangement joins TRBV27 to TRBJ1-5, with D perhaps matching TRBD1 (5 bases). CDR1 and CDR2 from the germline V gene are MNHEY and SMNVEV (reference sequence). V lost 3 bases and J lost 5, with 5 bases in between. There are 12 residues in the CDR3. For the CDR3, the DNA is TGTGCCAGCAGTTTCAGGGATCAGCCCCAGCATTTT. Residues: CASSFRDQPQHF.

The chain recombines TRBV7-6 with TRBJ1-1; D is unclear. There are 13 residues in the CDR3. Germline V gene lookup returns CDR1 SGHVS and CDR2 FNYEAQ. V gave up 2 bases and J gave up 1 base, with 5 bases separating them. CDR3: CASSLTRNTEAFF. The DNA for the CDR3 is TGTGCCAGCAGCTTAACTCGGAACACTGAAGCTTTCTTT.

In this sample, this clone turned up many times. V gene TRBV5-1 combines with J gene TRBJ1-1; D gene unclear. This CDR3 comprises 16 residues. Germline CDR1 and CDR2: SGHRS and YFSETQ. Between the trimmed V and J ends, which lost 0 bases and 4 bases, there was a span of 16 bases. The CDR3 DNA sequence: TGCGCCAGCAGCTTGGCGGCGGGCGGGGTAGGCACTGAAGCTTTCTTT. Translated: CASSLAAGGVGTEAFF.

The chain employs TRBV5-1 and TRBJ1-1; 9 nucleotides match TRBD1. The germline V gene encodes CDR1 SGHRS and CDR2 YFSETQ. The CDR3 extends over 15 amino acids. The junction had 4 bases not matched to a gene; V was cut back by 0 bases and J by 4 bases. CDR3 amino acids: CASSLDGQGSTEAFF. The CDR3 DNA sequence: TGCGCCAGCAGCTTGGATGGACAGGGGTCCACTGAAGCTTTCTTT.

This rearrangement joins TRBV2 to TRBJ2-7; 12 nucleotides line up with TRBD2. Germline V CDR1 and CDR2: SNHLY, FYNNEI. The CDR3 spans 14 residues. V lost 10 bases, J lost 1 base, and 5 bases stayed unmatched. CDR3 protein: CATRTSGDSYEQYV. For the CDR3, the DNA is TGTGCCACCCGGACTAGCGGGGATTCCTACGAGCAGTACGTC.

The sample holds one count of this clone. The rearrangement links TRBV24-1 to TRBJ2-2; 9 bases line up with TRBD1. V shed 3 bases and J 4 bases; nucleotides not matched to a gene: 8. CDR3 length: 17 residues. Germline V gives CDR1 KGHDR, CDR2 SFDVKD. The CDR3, as DNA: TGTGCCACCAGTGATAGGGGACAGGGCTTCGGCACCGGGGAGCTGTTTTTT. It specifies CATSDRGQGFGTGELFF.

The V gene is TRBV2, the J gene TRBJ1-4; TRBD1 matches at 8 bases. V dropped 4 bases and J dropped 8; count of bases not matched to a gene: 6. Looked up from germline, CDR1 is SNHLY and CDR2 is FYNNEI. The length of the CDR3 is 14 residues. Here the CDR3 DNA reads TGTGCCAGCAGTGTCCGACAGGGGCCGGAAAAACTGTTTTTT. Encoded protein: CASSVRQGPEKLFF.

This clone came up once. This chain joins TRBV3-1 (or the pseudogene TRBV3-2) and TRBJ1-6; no definite D call. Germline CDR1 is LGHDT and CDR2 is YNNKEL (reference sequence). The CDR3 has 14 residues. V was clipped by 4 bases and J by 7 bases, with 11 bases between them. CDR3: CASSPSEANSPLHF. CDR3 coding DNA: TGTGCCAGCAGCCCCAGTGAGGCAAATTCACCCCTCCACTTT.

The rearrangement joins TRBV11-2 to TRBJ2-7; 7 nucleotides agree with TRBD2. There are 16 residues in the CDR3. Trimming cost V 1 base and J 5 bases; bases outside gene matches: 11. The V gene's germline CDR1 is SGHAT and CDR2 FQNNGV. CDR3 loop: CASSLAGRGGPHEQYV. The CDR3 DNA sequence: TGTGCCAGCAGCTTAGCCGGCCGCGGGGGTCCCCACGAGCAGTACGTC.

The J gene is TRBJ2-2, the V gene TRBV7-2; D might be TRBD1 (5 bases). This CDR3 spans 18 amino acids. Deletions cut 1 base from V and 2 bases from J, with 17 bases between. In germline, CDR1 is SGHTA, CDR2 FQGNSA. CDR3: CASSLGGPGWANTGELFF. The CDR3 DNA follows: TGTGCCAGCAGCTTAGGGGGCCCCGGTTGGGCTAACACCGGGGAGCTGTTTTTT.

This clone was found a few times. The genes are TRBV6-5 and TRBJ1-2, with TRBD1 matching over 7 bases. Looked up from germline, CDR1 is MNHEY and CDR2 is SVGAGI. The CDR3 runs 14 residues. V was clipped by 6 bases and J by 7 bases; unmatched bases: 11. The CDR3 DNA sequence: TGTGCCAGCAGAGACACACAGGGGCGTAGTGGCTACACCTTC. Translation gives CASRDTQGRSGYTF.

The rearrangement joins TRBV6-5 to TRBJ1-4; a possible D gene is TRBD1 (5 bases). The V gene lost 6 bases and the J gene lost 4 bases, with 12 bases spanning the gap. The CDR3 contains 14 residues. The germline V gene encodes CDR1 MNHEY and CDR2 SVGAGI. CDR3 DNA sequence: TGTGCCAGCAGAGCCTACAGGAATAATGAAAAACTGTTTTTT. Residues: CASRAYRNNEKLFF.

The chain recombines TRBV7-9 with TRBJ2-1; 10 bases map to TRBD2. Germline assignment: CDR1 SEHNR and CDR2 FQNEAQ (reference sequence). The junction had 9 bases not matched to a gene; V was cut back by 5 bases and J by 5 bases. The CDR3 has 16 residues. The CDR3 spells CASSPQLAGPNNEQFF. In nucleotides, the CDR3 is TGTGCCAGCAGCCCCCAACTAGCGGGGCCCAACAATGAGCAGTTCTTC.

There are a few counts of this clone. J is TRBJ2-7 and V is TRBV4-1, with 9 bases lining up with TRBD1. The J segment lost 7 bases and the V segment lost 4 bases, leaving 14 bases of the junction unmatched. This CDR3 is built from 16 residues. The germline CDR1 and CDR2 sequences are MGHRA and YSYEKL. For the CDR3, the DNA is TGCGCCAGCAGCCCTGGGACAGGGAAAGGAGTGAGGGAGCAGTACGTC. This codes for CASSPGTGKGVREQYV.

V usage is TRBV11-2 and J usage is TRBJ1-1; 7 nucleotides match TRBD1. Germline assignment: CDR1 SGHAT and CDR2 FQNNGV. The CDR3 is 17 amino acids. V lost 5 bases, J lost 5 bases, and 17 bases stayed unmatched. The CDR3 is CASSLALREGAWTEAFF. Written as DNA, the CDR3 is TGTGCCAGCAGCCTAGCCCTTCGGGAGGGGGCATGGACTGAAGCTTTCTTT. Full variable domain (outside the CDR3, taken from reference TRBV11-2 and TRBJ1-1): EAGVAQSPRYKIIEKRQSVAFWCNPISGHATLYWYQQILGQGPKLLIQFQNNGVVDDSQLPKDRFSAERLKGVDSTLKIQPAKLEDSAVYLCASSLALREGAWTEAFFGQGTRLTVV.

This chain links TRBV7-2 with TRBJ1-5; a possible D gene is TRBD1 (5 bases). There are 15 residues in the CDR3. The ends were cut back, 5 bases at V and 3 bases at J, with 14 bases in the middle. Germline-derived CDR1 and CDR2 are SGHTA and FQGNSA. DNA for the CDR3: TGTGCCAGCAGCCCAGGGATTGTGACCAATCAGCCCCAGCATTTT. Translating gives CASSPGIVTNQPQHF.

This clone turned up a few times. The genes are TRBV5-5 and TRBJ2-7; D not resolved. Trimming took off 0 bases at V and 3 bases at J, with 13 bases between the two ends. The CDR3 consists of 15 residues. The germline CDR1 and CDR2 sequences are SGHKS and YYEKEE (reference sequence). The CDR3 is CASSLDPRQIYEQYV. The CDR3 DNA reads as TGTGCCAGCAGCTTGGATCCCCGCCAGATCTACGAGCAGTACGTC.

The chain links TRBV28 to TRBJ1-2; D unresolved. Per germline, CDR1 MDHEN and CDR2 SYDVKM. With 2 bases removed from V and 4 bases from J, the gap between germline ends came to 5 bases. This CDR3 has 12 residues. The CDR3, as DNA: TGTGCCAGCAGTTTAGAGGGCTATGGCTACACCTTC. This encodes CASSLEGYGYTF.

This clone was seen a handful of times. This chain links TRBV5-1 with TRBJ1-1, with 9 bases fitting TRBD1. V lost 0 bases to trimming and J lost 4 bases; unmatched junction nucleotides: 4. This CDR3 has 15 amino acids. Germline assignment: CDR1 SGHRS and CDR2 YFSETQ. In DNA, the CDR3 is TGCGCCAGCAGCTTGGTAGCGACAGGGGGCACTGAAGCTTTCTTT. This encodes CASSLVATGGTEAFF. Full variable domain (remainder filled in from reference TRBV5-1 and TRBJ1-1): KAGVTQTPRYLIKTRGQQVTLSCSPISGHRSVSWYQQTPGQGLQFLFEYFSETQRNKGNFPGRFSGRQFSNSRSEMNVSTLELGDSALYLCASSLVATGGTEAFFGQGTRLTVV.

The genes are TRBV4-1 and TRBJ1-4, with D possibly TRBD1 on 6 matching bases. Between the trimmed V and J ends, which lost 1 base and 0 bases, there was a span of 12 bases. CDR1 and CDR2 (germline): MGHRA, YSYEKL. The CDR3 runs to 17 residues. CDR3 bases: TGCGCCAGCAGCCAAGCTATACAGGGTGCAACTAATGAAAAACTGTTTTTT. This encodes CASSQAIQGATNEKLFF.

The chain recombines TRBV2 with TRBJ1-1; D perhaps matches TRBD1 (5 bases). The CDR3 extends over 15 amino acids. Germline CDR1 and CDR2: SNHLY and FYNNEI. Trimming left V 6 bases short and J 1 base short, with 15 bases between. CDR3 loop: CASRTGSQGNTEAFF. The CDR3 bases are TGTGCCAGCAGGACCGGTTCCCAGGGGAACACTGAAGCTTTCTTT. Full variable domain (outside the CDR3, taken from reference TRBV2 and TRBJ1-1): EPEVTQTPSHQVTQMGQEVILRCVPISNHLYFYWYRQILGQKVEFLVSFYNNEISEKSEIFDDQFSVERPDGSNFTLKIRSTKLEDSAMYFCASRTGSQGNTEAFFGQGTRLTVV.

In DNA, the CDR3 is TGTGCCAGCAGCCCGCCCCGGACAGGGGGCAGCACTGAAGCTTTCTTT. This codes for CASSPPRTGGSTEAFF. This chain uses TRBV7-9 with TRBJ1-1, with 11 bases aligning to TRBD1. The junction had 9 bases not matched to a gene; V was cut back by 5 bases and J by 4 bases. The CDR3 sequence is 16 residues long. The germline V gene encodes CDR1 SEHNR and CDR2 FQNEAQ (reference sequence).

This chain joins TRBV7-9 and TRBJ1-1; 8 bases match TRBD1. V dropped 4 bases and J dropped 0; count of bases not matched to a gene: 16. Germline-derived CDR1 and CDR2 are SEHNR and FQNEAQ (reference sequence). The CDR3 contains 19 residues. CDR3 nucleotide sequence: TGTGCCAGCAGCTCTGACAGGGGACTCCCCGGGCCCATGAACACTGAAGCTTTCTTT. Translation: CASSSDRGLPGPMNTEAFF.

The CDR3 sequence is CASSRQAGNYGYTF. The CDR3 DNA follows: TGTGCCAGCAGTCGACAGGCCGGAAACTATGGCTACACCTTC. V is TRBV2 and J is TRBJ1-2; tentatively, D is TRBD1 (6 bases). Germline CDR1 reads SNHLY; CDR2 reads FYNNEI. This CDR3 has 14 amino acids. V was pared by 5 bases and J by 2 bases, with 12 bases between.

CDR3 nucleotides: TGTGCCAGCAATCGGTACTCCTACGAGCAGTACGTC. The encoded protein is CASNRYSYEQYV. V and J are TRBV28 and TRBJ2-7; D gene unclear. V lost 7 bases, J lost 0 bases, and 7 bases lay in between. Looked up from germline, CDR1 is MDHEN and CDR2 is SYDVKM. The CDR3 covers 12 residues.

This clone occurred once. The chain is built from TRBV11-3 and TRBJ2-1; 10 positions agree with TRBD2. Germline loops: CDR1 SGHNT, CDR2 YENEEA. V was clipped by 5 bases and J by 6 bases; unmatched bases: 7. CDR3 size: 15 residues. In DNA, the CDR3 is TGTGCCAGCAGCACACAAGCGGGGGGGTTCAATGAGCAGTTCTTC. Translation gives CASSTQAGGFNEQFF. Complete variable domain (other parts from reference TRBV11-3 and TRBJ2-1): EAGVVQSPRYKIIEKKQPVAFWCNPISGHNTLYWYLQNLGQGPELLIRYENEEAVDDSQLPKDRFSAERLKGVDSTLKIQPAELGDSAVYLCASSTQAGGFNEQFFGPGTRLTVL.

The J gene is TRBJ2-5, the V gene TRBV4-1; weak D call: TRBD1 (5 bases). CDR1 is MGHRA, CDR2 YSYEKL, per germline. This CDR3 is built from 22 residues. Deletions cut 3 bases from V and 1 base from J, with 33 bases between. The CDR3 sequence: CASSHTILPPGGVRAGQETQYF. The CDR3 nucleotides read TGCGCCAGCAGCCACACGATACTCCCCCCCGGTGGGGTCAGGGCTGGCCAAGAGACCCAGTACTTC.